These T cell receptor beta chains were read from a single sample in a study of blood T cell repertoires in COVID-19. The table came from immunoSEQ multiplex PCR; TCRdb's copy has only in-frame clones and leaves some out. The sample has about 150,000 clones, roughly 87% seen once. The specimen was peripheral blood. The receptor set was obtained from a woman aged 55-69 years with active or convalescent COVID-19. Both conserved end residues are part of each CDR3. The D gene is left open where the match is weak. Part of the rows lack a size; the others show once, few, many or a class for expanded clones.

j_gene | abundance | v_gene | d_gene | CDR3aa | CDR3nt
TRBJ1-1 | - | TRBV5-1 | - | CASSLAGMGTEAFF | TGCGCCAGCAGCTTGGCAGGGATGGGCACTGAAGCTTTCTTT
TRBJ2-7 | - | TRBV19 | TRBD1 | CASSIFTTRDRGKYEQYF | TGTGCCAGTAGTATCTTTACTACACGGGACAGGGGTAAGTACGAGCAGTACTTC
TRBJ1-1 | once | TRBV11-2 | - | CASSLVGVRAFF | TGTGCCAGCAGCTTAGTAGGGGTGAGAGCTTTCTTT
TRBJ1-2 | - | TRBV15 | - | CATSRDSNYGYTF | TGTGCCACCAGCAGAGACAGTAACTATGGCTACACCTTC
TRBJ1-1 | - | TRBV19 | - | CASSTGMDTEAFF | TGTGCCAGTAGTACAGGGATGGACACTGAAGCTTTCTTT
TRBJ2-3 | - | TRBV12-5 | - | CASGSLVSSTDTQYF | TGTGCTAGTGGTTCCCTAGTTTCTAGCACAGATACGCAGTATTTT
TRBJ2-3 | - | TRBV19 | TRBD2 | CASSIAGGGAGSTQYF | TGTGCCAGTAGTATAGCGGGCGGGGGGGCCGGTAGTACGCAGTATTTT
TRBJ1-3 | - | TRBV9 | TRBD1 | CASSVRTGGVKGNTIYF | TGTGCCAGCAGCGTACGGACAGGGGGTGTTAAGGGAAACACCATATATTTT
TRBJ2-7 | - | TRBV6-5 | - | CASSDRSYEQYF | TGTGCCAGCAGCGACAGGTCCTACGAGCAGTACTTC
TRBJ1-3 | - | TRBV11-2 | TRBD1 | CASSPRTGENTIYF | TGTGCCAGCAGCCCTAGGACAGGGGAAAACACCATATATTTT
TRBJ1-1 | few | TRBV30 | TRBD1 | CACPQGAGAGTEAFF | TGTGCCTGCCCTCAGGGGGCAGGGGCGGGCACTGAAGCTTTCTTT
TRBJ1-5 | few | TRBV29-1 | - | CSARTEGAQHF | TGCAGCGCCAGGACAGAAGGGGCCCAGCATTTT
TRBJ2-2 | - | TRBV15 | - | CAARDWGTGELFF | TGTGCCGCTCGGGATTGGGGCACCGGGGAGCTGTTTTTT
TRBJ2-2 | - | TRBV9 | - | CASRGDIHPGELFF | TGTGCCAGCAGAGGGGACATCCATCCCGGGGAGCTGTTTTTT